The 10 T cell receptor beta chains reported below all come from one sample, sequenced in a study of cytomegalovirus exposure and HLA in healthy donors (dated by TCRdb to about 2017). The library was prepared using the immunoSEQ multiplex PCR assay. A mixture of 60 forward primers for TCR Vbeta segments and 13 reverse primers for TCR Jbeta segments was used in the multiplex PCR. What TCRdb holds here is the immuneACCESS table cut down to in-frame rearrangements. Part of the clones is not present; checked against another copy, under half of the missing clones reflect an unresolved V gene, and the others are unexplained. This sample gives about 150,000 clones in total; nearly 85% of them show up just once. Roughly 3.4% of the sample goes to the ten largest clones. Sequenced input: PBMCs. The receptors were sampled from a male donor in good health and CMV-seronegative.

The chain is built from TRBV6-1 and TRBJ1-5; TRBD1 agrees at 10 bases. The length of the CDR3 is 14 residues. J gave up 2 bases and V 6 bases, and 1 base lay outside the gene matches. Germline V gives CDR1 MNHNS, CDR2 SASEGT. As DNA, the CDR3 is TGTGCCAGCAGGGGGACAGGGGGCAATCAGCCCCAGCATTTT. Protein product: CASRGTGGNQPQHF.

For the CDR3, the DNA is TGTGCCAGCAGCTTAGATCGTCGAGCGGGGGGTTACAATGAGCAGTTCTTC. Residues: CASSLDRRAGGYNEQFF. The chain carries TRBV7-6 and TRBJ2-1, with 9 bases identical to TRBD2. This CDR3 is built from 17 residues. Germline trimming cut 1 base from V and 4 bases from J; bases unmatched to any gene: 8. Germline CDR1 is SGHVS and CDR2 is FNYEAQ. The whole variable domain, filled in from reference TRBV7-6 and TRBJ2-1, reads GAGVSQSPRYKVTKRGQDVALRCDPISGHVSLYWYRQALGQGPEFLTYFNYEAQQDKSGLPNDRFSAERPEGSISTLTIQRTEQRDSAMYRCASSLDRRAGGYNEQFFGPGTRLTVL.

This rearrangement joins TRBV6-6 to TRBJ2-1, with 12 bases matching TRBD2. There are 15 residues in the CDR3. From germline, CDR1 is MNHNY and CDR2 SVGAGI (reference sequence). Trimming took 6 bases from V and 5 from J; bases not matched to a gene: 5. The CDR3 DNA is TGTGCCAGCAGGCCTAGCGGGAGGGCCGACAATGAGCAGTTCTTC. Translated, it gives CASRPSGRADNEQFF.

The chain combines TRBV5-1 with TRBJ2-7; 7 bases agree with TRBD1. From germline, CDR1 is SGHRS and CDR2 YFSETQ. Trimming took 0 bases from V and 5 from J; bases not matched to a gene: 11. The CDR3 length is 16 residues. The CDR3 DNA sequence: TGCGCCAGCAGCTTGGCCAGGGGGACCCATGGGGACGAGCAGTACTTC. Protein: CASSLARGTHGDEQYF.

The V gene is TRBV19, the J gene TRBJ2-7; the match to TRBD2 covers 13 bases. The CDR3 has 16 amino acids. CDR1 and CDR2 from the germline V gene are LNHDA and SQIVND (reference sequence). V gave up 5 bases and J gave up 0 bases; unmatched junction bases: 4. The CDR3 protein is CASSPRTSGSSYEQYF. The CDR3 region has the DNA TGTGCCAGTAGTCCCCGGACTAGCGGGAGCTCCTACGAGCAGTACTTC.

In nucleotides, the CDR3 is TGTGCCAGCAGAGAAACGGCAGGGGGGAACTATGGCTACACCTTC. It is translated as CASRETAGGNYGYTF. V and J are TRBV25-1 and TRBJ1-2; 7 bases agree with TRBD1. This CDR3 has 15 amino acids. Germline CDR1 reads MGHDK; CDR2 reads SYGVNS. V trimming: 6 bases; J trimming: 2 bases; junction bases outside the gene matches: 9.

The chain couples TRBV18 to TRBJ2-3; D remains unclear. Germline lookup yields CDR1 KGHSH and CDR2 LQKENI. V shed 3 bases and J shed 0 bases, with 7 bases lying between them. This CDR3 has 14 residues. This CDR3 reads CASSPGRSTDTQYF. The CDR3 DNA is TGTGCCAGCTCACCGGGCAGGAGCACAGATACGCAGTATTTT.

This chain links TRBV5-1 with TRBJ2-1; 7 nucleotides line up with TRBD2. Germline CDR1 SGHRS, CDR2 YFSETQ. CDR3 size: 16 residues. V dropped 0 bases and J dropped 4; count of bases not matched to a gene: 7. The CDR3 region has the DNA TGCGCCAGCAGCTTGGTCGCGGGAGCAGCGTACAATGAGCAGTTCTTC. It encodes CASSLVAGAAYNEQFF.

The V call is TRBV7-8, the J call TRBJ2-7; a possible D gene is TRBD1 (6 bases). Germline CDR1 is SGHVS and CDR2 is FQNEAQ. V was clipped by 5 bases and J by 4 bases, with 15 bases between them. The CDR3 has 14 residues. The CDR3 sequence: CASSEEQGIYEQYF. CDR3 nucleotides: TGTGCCAGCAGCGAAGAACAGGGTATTTACGAGCAGTACTTC.

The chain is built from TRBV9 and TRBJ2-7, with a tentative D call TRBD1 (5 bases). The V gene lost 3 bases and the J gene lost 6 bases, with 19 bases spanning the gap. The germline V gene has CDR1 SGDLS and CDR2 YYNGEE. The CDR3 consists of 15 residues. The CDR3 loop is CASSAATGFGAEQYF. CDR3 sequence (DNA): TGTGCCAGCAGCGCCGCGACGGGTTTTGGGGCCGAGCAGTACTTC.